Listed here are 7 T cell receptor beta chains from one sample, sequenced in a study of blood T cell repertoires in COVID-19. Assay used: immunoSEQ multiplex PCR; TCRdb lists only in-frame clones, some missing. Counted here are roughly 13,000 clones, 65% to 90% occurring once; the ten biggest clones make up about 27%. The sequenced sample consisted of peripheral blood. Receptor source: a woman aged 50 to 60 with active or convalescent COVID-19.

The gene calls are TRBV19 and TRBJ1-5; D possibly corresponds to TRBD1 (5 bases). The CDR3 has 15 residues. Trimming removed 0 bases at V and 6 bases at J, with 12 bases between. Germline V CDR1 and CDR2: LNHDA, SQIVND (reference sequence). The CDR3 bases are TGTGCCAGTAGTATAGATCAGCGGGGGTTTCAGCCCCAGCATTTT. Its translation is CASSIDQRGFQPQHF.

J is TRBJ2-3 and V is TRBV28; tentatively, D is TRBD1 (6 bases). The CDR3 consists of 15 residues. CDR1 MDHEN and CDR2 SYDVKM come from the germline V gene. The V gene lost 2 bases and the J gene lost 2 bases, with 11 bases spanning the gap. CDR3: CASSLPGDHTDTQYF. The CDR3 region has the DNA TGTGCCAGCAGTTTACCAGGGGACCACACAGATACGCAGTATTTT.

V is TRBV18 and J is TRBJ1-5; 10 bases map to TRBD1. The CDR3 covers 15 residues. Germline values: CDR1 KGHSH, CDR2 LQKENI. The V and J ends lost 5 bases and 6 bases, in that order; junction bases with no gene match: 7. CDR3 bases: TGTGCCAGCTCATCAACCGGGACAGGGGTTCAGCCCCAGCATTTT. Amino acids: CASSSTGTGVQPQHF.

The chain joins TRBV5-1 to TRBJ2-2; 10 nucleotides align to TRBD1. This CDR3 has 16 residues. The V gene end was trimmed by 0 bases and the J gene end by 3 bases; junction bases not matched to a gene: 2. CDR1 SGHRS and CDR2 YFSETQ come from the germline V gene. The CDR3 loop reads CASSLGQGADTGELFF. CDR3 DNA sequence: TGCGCCAGCAGCTTGGGACAGGGGGCTGACACCGGGGAGCTGTTTTTT.

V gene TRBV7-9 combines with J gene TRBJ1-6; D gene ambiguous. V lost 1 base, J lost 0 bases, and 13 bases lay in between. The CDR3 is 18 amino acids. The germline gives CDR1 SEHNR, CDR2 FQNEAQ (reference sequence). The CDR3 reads CASSLVAGESSYNSPLHF. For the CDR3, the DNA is TGTGCCAGCAGCTTAGTGGCTGGGGAGAGCTCCTATAATTCACCCCTCCACTTT. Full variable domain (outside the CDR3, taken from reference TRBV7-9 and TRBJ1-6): DTGVSQNPRHKITKRGQNVTFRCDPISEHNRLYWYRQTLGQGPEFLTYFQNEAQLEKSRLLSDRFSAERPKGSFSTLEIQRTEQGDSAMYLCASSLVAGESSYNSPLHFGNGTRLTVT.

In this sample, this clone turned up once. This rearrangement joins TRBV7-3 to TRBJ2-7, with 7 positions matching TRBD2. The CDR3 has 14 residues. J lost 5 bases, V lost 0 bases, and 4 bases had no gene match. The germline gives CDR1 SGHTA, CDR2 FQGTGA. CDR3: CASSLTGGADEQYF. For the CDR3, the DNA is TGTGCCAGCAGCTTAACGGGAGGGGCCGACGAGCAGTACTTC.

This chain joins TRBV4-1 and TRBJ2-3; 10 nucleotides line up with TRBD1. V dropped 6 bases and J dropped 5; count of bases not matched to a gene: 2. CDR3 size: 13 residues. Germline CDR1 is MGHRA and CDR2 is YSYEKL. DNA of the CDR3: TGCGCCAGCAGGGACAGGGGGGGAGATACGCAGTATTTT. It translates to CASRDRGGDTQYF.